These T cell receptor beta chains were read from a single sample in a study of cytomegalovirus exposure and HLA in healthy donors. Sequenced by immunoSEQ multiplex PCR; TCRdb stores in-frame clones only, minus some. The data contain roughly 80,000 clones, around four fifths of them singletons. The material sequenced was PBMCs. The receptors derive from a woman in her 50s in good health and CMV-seropositive. Each CDR3 is given with its conserved first and last residue. Fields, in order: clone size, V gene, D gene, J gene, CDR3 DNA, CDR3 protein. D genes are given only for firm matches. Some rows have no size entry. The others give once, few or many, or a class for an expanded clone.

size: .; V: TRBV27; D: .; J: TRBJ1-4; DNA: TGTGCCAGCAGCCAAGGGGATCCCACTGAAAAACTGTTTTTT; CDR3: CASSQGDPTEKLFF
size: .; V: TRBV2; D: TRBD1; J: TRBJ1-3; DNA: TGTGCCAGCAGCCAGAAAGACAGGGGGTATGGAAACACCGTATATTTT; CDR3: CASSQKDRGYGNTVYF
size: .; V: TRBV6-5; D: .; J: TRBJ1-6; DNA: TGTGCCAGCAGGCGACGAGGCCAGGGGAATTCACCCCTCCACTTT; CDR3: CASRRRGQGNSPLHF
size: .; V: TRBV10-2; D: TRBD2; J: TRBJ2-7; DNA: TGCGCCAGCAGTGAGACTAGCGGGAGTTACGAGCAGTACTTC; CDR3: CASSETSGSYEQYF
size: .; V: TRBV7-9; D: .; J: TRBJ2-5; DNA: TGTGCCAGCAGCCACAGAAGGGACTACCAAGAGACCCAGTACTTC; CDR3: CASSHRRDYQETQYF
size: .; V: TRBV5-6; D: .; J: TRBJ2-7; DNA: TGTGCCAGCAGCTTTTCGCGGGTCATGAGCTACGAGCAGTACTTC; CDR3: CASSFSRVMSYEQYF
size: .; V: TRBV14; D: .; J: TRBJ2-5; DNA: TGTGCCAGCAGCCAGAGGCGGGGTATGGGGGAGACCCAGTACTTC; CDR3: CASSQRRGMGETQYF
size: .; V: TRBV6-6; D: TRBD1; J: TRBJ2-3; DNA: TGTGCCAGCAATAGGGGACAGGGCACAGATACGCAGTATTTT; CDR3: CASNRGQGTDTQYF
size: .; V: TRBV2; D: .; J: TRBJ2-7; DNA: TGTGCCAGCAGTGGAGGGTACGAGCAGTACTTC; CDR3: CASSGGYEQYF
size: few; V: TRBV19; D: .; J: TRBJ2-7; DNA: TGTGCCAGTAGTCCGGCAGGGATGACCTACGAGCAGTACTTC; CDR3: CASSPAGMTYEQYF
size: few; V: TRBV30; D: .; J: TRBJ1-2; DNA: TGTGCCTGGAGGAGAAAGCAGTCCCCGGAGTCCTATGGCTACACCTTC; CDR3: CAWRRKQSPESYGYTF
size: .; V: TRBV6-5; D: .; J: TRBJ1-2; DNA: TGTGCCAGCAGTTACTCGACTGGGGCTGGCTACACCTTC; CDR3: CASSYSTGAGYTF
size: .; V: TRBV9; D: TRBD2; J: TRBJ2-1; DNA: TGTGCCAGCACCCGGGAGGGTGACAATGAGCAGTTCTTC; CDR3: CASTREGDNEQFF
size: once; V: TRBV10-2; D: .; J: TRBJ1-2; DNA: TGCGCCAGCAGTGAGACGCGGGGGGTGGGAGACTATGGCTACACCTTC; CDR3: CASSETRGVGDYGYTF
size: .; V: TRBV10-3; D: .; J: TRBJ2-3; DNA: TGTGCCATCGGCTCGACAGGAACTAGCACAGATACGCAGTATTTT; CDR3: CAIGSTGTSTDTQYF
size: .; V: TRBV4-2; D: .; J: TRBJ2-7; DNA: TGTGCCAGCAGCCAAGACAGGGGTCTACAGAACGAGCAGTACTTC; CDR3: CASSQDRGLQNEQYF
size: .; V: TRBV4-1; D: .; J: TRBJ2-7; DNA: TGCGCCAGCAGCCAAGATCAGTGGCAGGGGACATTTGACGAGCAGTACTTC; CDR3: CASSQDQWQGTFDEQYF
size: .; V: TRBV2; D: TRBD2; J: TRBJ2-3; DNA: TGTGCCAGCGTCGCGGGAGCGGCAGATACGCAGTATTTT; CDR3: CASVAGAADTQYF
size: few; V: TRBV19; D: TRBD1; J: TRBJ2-7; DNA: TGTGCCAGTAGCACATACAGGGGCGAGCAGTACTTC; CDR3: CASSTYRGEQYF
size: once; V: TRBV5-1; D: .; J: TRBJ1-2; DNA: TGCGCCAGCAGCTTGATCGCAGGGGCAGGCTATGGCTACACCTTC; CDR3: CASSLIAGAGYGYTF
size: .; V: TRBV7-6; D: .; J: TRBJ2-5; DNA: TGTGCCAGCAGCTTAGTAGTCCGAGGGCCTGGAGAGACCCAGTACTTC; CDR3: CASSLVVRGPGETQYF
size: .; V: TRBV30; D: TRBD2; J: TRBJ2-1; DNA: TGTGCCTGGAGTGTCGCGGGAGGGTTCTACAATGAGCAGTTCTTC; CDR3: CAWSVAGGFYNEQFF
size: .; V: TRBV30; D: .; J: TRBJ1-5; DNA: TGTGCCTGGAGTAATGGGGGGAGTGGGAGCAATCAGCTCCAGCATTTT; CDR3: CAWSNGGSGSNQLQHF
size: .; V: TRBV2; D: TRBD1; J: TRBJ1-1; DNA: TGTGCCAGTGGGACAGGGGGCTACGAGAACACTGAAGCTTTCTTT; CDR3: CASGTGGYENTEAFF
size: .; V: TRBV19; D: .; J: TRBJ2-3; DNA: TGTGCCAGTAGTATTTCCGCGCCCACAGATACGCAGTATTTT; CDR3: CASSISAPTDTQYF
size: .; V: TRBV7-6; D: .; J: TRBJ1-2; DNA: TGTGCCAGCAGCTTAGAGGAGGATTTGAACTATGGCTACACCTTC; CDR3: CASSLEEDLNYGYTF
size: .; V: TRBV19; D: .; J: TRBJ1-5; DNA: TGTGCCAGTGCTGACAGGTCTGGCAATCAGCCCCAGCATTTT; CDR3: CASADRSGNQPQHF
size: .; V: TRBV11-3; D: TRBD2; J: TRBJ2-1; DNA: TGTGCCAGCAGCTTAGGCCTAGCGGGGGGGAATGAGCAGTTCTTC; CDR3: CASSLGLAGGNEQFF
size: .; V: TRBV10-2; D: .; J: TRBJ1-4; DNA: TGCGCCAGCAGTGAGTCGATTAGGACTACTAATGAAAAACTGTTTTTT; CDR3: CASSESIRTTNEKLFF
size: .; V: TRBV6-6; D: .; J: TRBJ1-6; DNA: TGTGCCAGCAGTTACTCTAGCGGGGGGGGTTCACCCCTCCACTTT; CDR3: CASSYSSGGGSPLHF
size: .; V: TRBV25-1; D: TRBD1; J: TRBJ1-1; DNA: TGTGCCAGCAGTGATAACAGGGGGCGTTCGATGAACACTGAAGCTTTCTTT; CDR3: CASSDNRGRSMNTEAFF
size: .; V: TRBV29-1; D: .; J: TRBJ2-7; DNA: TGCAGCGGTGGTGGAGGTAAGGCAGGATCCTACGAGCAGTACTTC; CDR3: CSGGGGKAGSYEQYF
size: .; V: TRBV7-9; D: TRBD2; J: TRBJ2-7; DNA: TGTGCCAGCAGCCCCGGGACTAGCGGGAGCTCCTACGAGCAGTACTTC; CDR3: CASSPGTSGSSYEQYF
size: .; V: TRBV19; D: .; J: TRBJ1-2; DNA: TGTGCCAGTAGCGATACAGGACCTTATGGCTACACCTTC; CDR3: CASSDTGPYGYTF
size: .; V: TRBV28; D: TRBD2; J: TRBJ2-7; DNA: TGTGCCAGCAGCCCAACCGGGGGGGCACTCTACGAGCAGTACTTC; CDR3: CASSPTGGALYEQYF
size: .; V: TRBV30; D: .; J: TRBJ1-3; DNA: TGTGCCTGGAGCGAAAGGGGGAATGGAAACACCATATATTTT; CDR3: CAWSERGNGNTIYF
size: .; V: TRBV5-4; D: .; J: TRBJ2-3; DNA: TGTGCCAGCAGCAGAATCGGAGGGCCGGAAGATACGCAGTATTTT; CDR3: CASSRIGGPEDTQYF
size: .; V: TRBV19; D: TRBD1; J: TRBJ1-4; DNA: TGTGCCAGTAGTTCCGACAGGGGTAATGAAAAACTGTTTTTT; CDR3: CASSSDRGNEKLFF
size: .; V: TRBV14; D: .; J: TRBJ1-1; DNA: TGTGCCAGCAGCCGGGAGTTGTACACTGAAGCTTTCTTT; CDR3: CASSRELYTEAFF
size: .; V: TRBV30; D: TRBD1; J: TRBJ1-2; DNA: TGTGCCTGGAGTTTTACGGACAGGGGGCAAGGCTACACCTTC; CDR3: CAWSFTDRGQGYTF
size: .; V: TRBV13; D: TRBD2; J: TRBJ2-2; DNA: TGTGCCAGCAGCCCTTCTTTGTCGGTAGCGGGTACGAACACCGGGGAGCTGTTTTTT; CDR3: CASSPSLSVAGTNTGELFF
size: .; V: TRBV5-1; D: .; J: TRBJ2-2; DNA: TGCGCCAGCAGCTTGGAATCGTTTACCGGGGAGCTGTTTTTT; CDR3: CASSLESFTGELFF
size: .; V: TRBV4-2; D: .; J: TRBJ2-5; DNA: TGTGCCAGCAGCCAAGAGGCCAGAGGAGAGACCCAGTACTTC; CDR3: CASSQEARGETQYF
size: .; V: TRBV14; D: .; J: TRBJ2-2; DNA: TGTGCCAGCAGCCAATTTACTCGTCCCGGGGAGCTGTTTTTT; CDR3: CASSQFTRPGELFF
size: .; V: TRBV7-9; D: TRBD2; J: TRBJ2-1; DNA: TGTGCCAGCAGGACTAGCGGGAGTGTCAATGAGCAGTTCTTC; CDR3: CASRTSGSVNEQFF
size: .; V: TRBV28; D: TRBD1; J: TRBJ1-1; DNA: TGTGCCAGCAGTTCTCCAGGGGGCCGGAACACTGAAGCTTTCTTT; CDR3: CASSSPGGRNTEAFF
size: once; V: TRBV4-2; D: TRBD2; J: TRBJ2-5; DNA: TGTGCCAGCAGCCAAGGGAGCGGGAGTGACGGAGAGACCCAGTACTTC; CDR3: CASSQGSGSDGETQYF
size: once; V: TRBV14; D: .; J: TRBJ1-1; DNA: TGTGCCAGCAGCCGTCGGACGGGGGAGGGTGAAGCTTTCTTT; CDR3: CASSRRTGEGEAFF
size: .; V: TRBV4-2; D: TRBD2; J: TRBJ2-3; DNA: TGTGCCAGCAGCCTATCTAGCGGGAGTGGTGCAGATACGCAGTATTTT; CDR3: CASSLSSGSGADTQYF
size: .; V: TRBV5-1; D: .; J: TRBJ2-5; DNA: TGCGCCAGCAGCTCCGGGCCTAGTGGCAGGGGTTGGGAGACCCAGTACTTC; CDR3: CASSSGPSGRGWETQYF
size: .; V: TRBV29-1; D: TRBD1; J: TRBJ2-1; DNA: TGCAGCGTTGGGGACAGGGGCGCCTCCCACGAGCAGTTCTTC; CDR3: CSVGDRGASHEQFF
size: once; V: TRBV28; D: TRBD2; J: TRBJ2-7; DNA: TGTGCCAGCAGCCCGGGACTAGCGGGAGGGTACGAGCAGTACTTC; CDR3: CASSPGLAGGYEQYF
size: .; V: TRBV7-8; D: TRBD1; J: TRBJ1-4; DNA: TGTGCCAGCAGCTTAAGGGCTCCGGGACAGGGGGTATATAAACTGTTTTTT; CDR3: CASSLRAPGQGVYKLFF
size: .; V: TRBV7-8; D: TRBD2; J: TRBJ2-7; DNA: TGTGCCAGCAGCTTAGCGCGTTTTAGCGGGAGGGATTCGAAGTACTTC; CDR3: CASSLARFSGRDSKYF
size: few; V: TRBV30; D: .; J: TRBJ1-6; DNA: TGTGCCTGGAGAACTAGCTATAATTCACCCCTCCACTTT; CDR3: CAWRTSYNSPLHF